This TCR beta chain came from a study of CD8 T cells in ankylosing spondylitis. Study-wide results and limits: Fewer than ten highly homologous variants made up a TCR beta motif that seemed to typify ankylosing spondylitis blood. Clones linked to disease were reported to show significant enrichment in matched ankylosing spondylitis synovial fluid.

TCRdb re-called the 5' RACE reads through MiXCR, storing one row per CDR3 protein. In the table there are about 240,000 distinct CDR3 sequences, 8.6% of which are singletons. Only a few counts were recorded for this clonotype. Antigen specificity is unknown. A read error may account for a junction end that differs from germline. The receptor was isolated from a male donor with ankylosing spondylitis or in good health (not recorded which). The source material was blood, either unsorted or a sorted T cell fraction (not recorded which).

The CDR3 loop reads CASSTGGGQNTEAFF. The CDR3 DNA reads TGTGCTAGCAGCACAGGGGGAGGGCAGAACACTGAAGCTTTCTTT. The chain carries TRBV7-7 and TRBJ1-1; 8 nucleotides match TRBD1. Per the germline V gene, CDR1 is SSHAT and CDR2 is FNYEAQ (reference sequence). The CDR3 totals 15 residues.